This T cell receptor beta chain was sequenced during a study of blood T cell repertoires in COVID-19. Study summary: Sources were T cells, B-cell-depleted T cells, or PBMCs; the material itself was cDNA or gDNA.

Using immunoSEQ multiplex PCR, the repertoire was profiled, and TCRdb retains in-frame clones only, with some absent. The table lists around 270,000 clones, 70% to 90% of them singletons, with 0.85% to 0.9% in the top ten. The V and J ends lost 8 bases and 4 bases respectively, with 11 bases between them. This CDR3 has 12 amino acids. The germline V gene has CDR1 SNHLY and CDR2 FYNNEI. Enrolled during active infection, Seattle patients were then followed longitudinally. Sequencing was carried out using peripheral blood. The TCR originated in a human donor with COVID-19, enrolled during active disease. The donor label of this sample is uncertain. V usage is TRBV2 and J usage is TRBJ1-2, with no clear D. CDR3 coding DNA: TGTGCCAGCGCCGGGAGGACCTATGGCTACACCTTC. This translates into CASAGRTYGYTF.